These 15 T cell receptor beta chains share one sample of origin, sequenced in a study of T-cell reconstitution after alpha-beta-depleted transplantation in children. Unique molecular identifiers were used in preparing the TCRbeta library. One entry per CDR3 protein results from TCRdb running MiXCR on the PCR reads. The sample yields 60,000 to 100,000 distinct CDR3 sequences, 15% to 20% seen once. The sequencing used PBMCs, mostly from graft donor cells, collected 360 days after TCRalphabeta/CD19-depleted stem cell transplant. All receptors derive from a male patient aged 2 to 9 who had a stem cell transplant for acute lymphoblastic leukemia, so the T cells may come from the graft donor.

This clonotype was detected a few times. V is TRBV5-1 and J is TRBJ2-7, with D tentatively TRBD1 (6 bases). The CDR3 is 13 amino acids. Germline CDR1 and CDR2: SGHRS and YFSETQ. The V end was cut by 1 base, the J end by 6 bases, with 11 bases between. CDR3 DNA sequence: TGCGCCAGCAGCTTGACCACAGGGACCGAGCAGTACTTC. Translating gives CASSLTTGTEQYF.

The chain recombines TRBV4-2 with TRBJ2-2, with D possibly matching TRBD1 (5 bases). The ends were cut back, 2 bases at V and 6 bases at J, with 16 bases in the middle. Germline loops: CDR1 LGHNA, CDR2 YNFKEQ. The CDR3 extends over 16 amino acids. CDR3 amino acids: CASSQSWSQGSGELFF. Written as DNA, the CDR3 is TGTGCCAGCAGCCAATCATGGTCTCAGGGATCCGGGGAGCTGTTTTTT.

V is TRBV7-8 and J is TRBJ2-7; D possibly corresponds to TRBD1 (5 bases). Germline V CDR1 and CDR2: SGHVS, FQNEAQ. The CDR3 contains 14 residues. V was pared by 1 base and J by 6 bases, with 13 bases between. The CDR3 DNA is TGTGCCAGCAGCTTAGTTCCCCGGACAATCGAGCAGTACTTC. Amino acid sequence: CASSLVPRTIEQYF.

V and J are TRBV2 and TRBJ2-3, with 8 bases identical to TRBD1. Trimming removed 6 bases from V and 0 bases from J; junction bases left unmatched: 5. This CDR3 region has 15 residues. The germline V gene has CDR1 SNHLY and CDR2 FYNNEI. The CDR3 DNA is TGTGCCAGCAGCCGAGGGACAGGCAGCACAGATACGCAGTATTTT. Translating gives CASSRGTGSTDTQYF.

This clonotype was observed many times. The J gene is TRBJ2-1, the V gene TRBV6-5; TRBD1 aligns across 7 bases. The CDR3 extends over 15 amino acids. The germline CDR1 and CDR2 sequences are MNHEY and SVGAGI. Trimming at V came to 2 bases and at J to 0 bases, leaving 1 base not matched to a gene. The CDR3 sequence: CASSYRDSSYNEQFF. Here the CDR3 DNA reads TGTGCCAGCAGTTACCGGGACAGCTCCTACAATGAGCAGTTCTTC.

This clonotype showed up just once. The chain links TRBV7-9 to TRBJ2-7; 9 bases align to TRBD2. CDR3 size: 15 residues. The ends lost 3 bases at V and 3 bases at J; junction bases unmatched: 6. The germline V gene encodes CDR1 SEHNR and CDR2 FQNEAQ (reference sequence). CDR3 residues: CASSLVQRGDYEQYF. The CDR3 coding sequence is TGTGCCAGCAGCTTGGTCCAGCGGGGGGACTACGAGCAGTACTTC.

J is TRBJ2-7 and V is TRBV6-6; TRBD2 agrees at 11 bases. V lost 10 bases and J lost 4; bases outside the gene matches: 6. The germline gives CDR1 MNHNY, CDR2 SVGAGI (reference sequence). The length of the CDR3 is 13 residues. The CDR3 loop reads CATQTSGNYEQYF. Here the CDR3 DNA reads TGTGCCACCCAGACTAGCGGGAATTACGAGCAGTACTTC.

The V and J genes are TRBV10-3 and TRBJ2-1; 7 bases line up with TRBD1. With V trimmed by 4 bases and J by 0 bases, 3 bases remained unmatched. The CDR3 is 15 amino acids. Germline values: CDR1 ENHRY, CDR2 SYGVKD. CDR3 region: CAISGTGSSYNEQFF. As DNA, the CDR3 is TGTGCCATCAGTGGGACAGGCAGCTCCTACAATGAGCAGTTCTTC.

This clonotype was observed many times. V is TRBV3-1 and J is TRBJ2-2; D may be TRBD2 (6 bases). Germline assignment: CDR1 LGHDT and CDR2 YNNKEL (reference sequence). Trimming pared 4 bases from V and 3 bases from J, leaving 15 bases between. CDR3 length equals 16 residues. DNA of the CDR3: TGTGCCAGCAGCCCCCACACTAGCAAGTACACCGGGGAGCTGTTTTTT. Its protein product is CASSPHTSKYTGELFF.

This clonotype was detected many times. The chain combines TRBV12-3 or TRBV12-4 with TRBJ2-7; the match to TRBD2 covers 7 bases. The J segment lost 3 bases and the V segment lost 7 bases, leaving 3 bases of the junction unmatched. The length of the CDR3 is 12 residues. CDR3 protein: CASTTGGYEQYF. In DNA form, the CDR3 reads TGTGCCAGCACCACGGGGGGCTACGAGCAGTACTTC.

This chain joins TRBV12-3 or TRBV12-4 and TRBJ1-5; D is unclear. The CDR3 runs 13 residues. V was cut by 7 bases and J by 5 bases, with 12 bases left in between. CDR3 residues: CASNFDGYQPQHF. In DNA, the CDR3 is TGTGCCAGCAACTTCGACGGGTATCAGCCCCAGCATTTT.

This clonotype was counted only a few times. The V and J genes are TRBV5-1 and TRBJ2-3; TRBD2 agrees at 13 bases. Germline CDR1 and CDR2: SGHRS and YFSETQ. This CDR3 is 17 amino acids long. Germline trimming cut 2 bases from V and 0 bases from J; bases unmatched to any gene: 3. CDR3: CASSFGLAGASTDTQYF. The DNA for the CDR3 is TGCGCCAGCAGCTTCGGACTAGCGGGAGCTAGCACAGATACGCAGTATTTT.

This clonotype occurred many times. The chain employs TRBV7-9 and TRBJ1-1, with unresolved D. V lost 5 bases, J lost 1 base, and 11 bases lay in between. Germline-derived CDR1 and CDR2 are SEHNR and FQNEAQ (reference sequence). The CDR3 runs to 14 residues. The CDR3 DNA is TGTGCCAGCAGCGGGCGGACGGCGAACACTGAAGCTTTCTTT. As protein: CASSGRTANTEAFF. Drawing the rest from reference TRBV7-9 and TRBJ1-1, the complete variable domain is DTGVSQNPRHKITKRGQNVTFRCDPISEHNRLYWYRQTLGQGPEFLTYFQNEAQLEKSRLLSDRFSAERPKGSFSTLEIQRTEQGDSAMYLCASSGRTANTEAFFGQGTRLTVV.

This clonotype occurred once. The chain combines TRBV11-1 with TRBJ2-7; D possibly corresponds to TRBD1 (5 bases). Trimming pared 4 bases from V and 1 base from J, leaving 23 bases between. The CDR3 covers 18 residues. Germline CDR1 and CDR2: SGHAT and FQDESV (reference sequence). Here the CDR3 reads CASSCGPRQRRGSYEQYF. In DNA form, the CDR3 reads TGTGCCAGCAGCTGCGGCCCAAGACAGCGCCGTGGATCCTACGAGCAGTACTTC.

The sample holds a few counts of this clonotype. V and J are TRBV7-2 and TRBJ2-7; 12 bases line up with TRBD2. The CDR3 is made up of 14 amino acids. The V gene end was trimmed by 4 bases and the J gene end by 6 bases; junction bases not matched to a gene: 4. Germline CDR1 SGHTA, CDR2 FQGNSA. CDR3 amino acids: CASSSRTSGIEQYF. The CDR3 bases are TGTGCCAGCAGCTCCAGGACTAGCGGGATCGAGCAGTACTTC.